Presented here are 27 T cell receptor beta chains from one specimen sequenced in a study of T-cell reconstitution after alpha-beta-depleted transplantation in children. Molecular barcoding with unique molecular identifiers was used for the TCRbeta library. TCRdb re-analysed the PCR reads in MiXCR, keeping a single row per CDR3 protein. Of about 580,000 distinct CDR3 sequences listed, 20% to 25% are singletons. Here the sequenced sample was PBMCs, mostly from graft donor cells, taken 360 days after TCRalphabeta/CD19-depleted stem cell transplant. Receptors were obtained from a boy under two years old who had a stem cell transplant for acute myeloid leukemia, so the T cells may come from the graft donor.

This chain joins TRBV28 and TRBJ1-2, with unresolved D. V shed 4 bases and J shed 8 bases, with 11 bases lying between them. CDR1 and CDR2 from the germline V gene are MDHEN and SYDVKM. The CDR3 extends over 12 amino acids. The CDR3 DNA is TGTGCCAGCAGTTCCTCCGGCCGGGGCTACACCTTC. Encoded protein: CASSSSGRGYTF.

V usage is TRBV7-9 and J usage is TRBJ1-3, with D unclear. Trimming shortened V by 3 bases and J by 0 bases, and 3 bases separated the two germline ends. Germline CDR1 reads SEHNR; CDR2 reads FQNEAQ (reference sequence). The CDR3 consists of 13 residues. The chain's CDR3 is CASSFPSGNTIYF. In DNA, the CDR3 is TGTGCCAGCAGCTTCCCCTCTGGAAACACCATATATTTT.

This clonotype has ten or more counts. CDR3 sequence: CASSLVLGQGEQYV. In nucleotides, the CDR3 is TGTGCCAGCAGCTTAGTCTTGGGACAGGGGGAGCAGTACGTC. J is TRBJ2-7 and V is TRBV7-2; TRBD1 matches at 10 bases. Per the germline V gene, CDR1 is SGHTA and CDR2 is FQGNSA. With 1 base clipped from V and 7 bases from J, the junction kept 4 bases outside the gene matches. The CDR3 runs to 14 residues.

This clonotype occurred once. The DNA for the CDR3 is TGCAGTGCCCCCCGGGACAGGGCTAATTCACCCCTCCACTTT. Translated: CSAPRDRANSPLHF. This chain connects TRBV20-1 to TRBJ1-6; TRBD1 matches 9 bases. The CDR3 runs 14 residues. J gave up 6 bases and V 6 bases, and 6 bases lay outside the gene matches. The germline V gene has CDR1 DFQATT and CDR2 SNEGSKA (reference sequence).

This clonotype occurred many times. The chain links TRBV28 to TRBJ2-7, with 7 nucleotides matching TRBD2. The CDR3 sequence is 15 residues long. Germline V gene data show CDR1 as MDHEN and CDR2 as SYDVKM. Unmatched junction bases numbered 11, after V lost 5 bases and J lost 4 bases. CDR3 DNA sequence: TGTGCCAGCAGTATCCGATTGGGCGGGGGTTACGAGCAGTACGTC. The encoded protein is CASSIRLGGGYEQYV.

This clonotype was seen many times. This chain uses TRBV29-1 with TRBJ2-3; no firm D call. The CDR3 has 12 residues. V lost 8 bases to trimming and J lost 6 bases, with 15 bases between them. Germline CDR1 reads SQVTM; CDR2 reads ANQGSEA. The CDR3 sequence: CSLAMVADTQYF. CDR3 nucleotides: TGCAGCCTCGCAATGGTGGCCGATACGCAGTATTTT.

This clonotype showed up just a few times. The rearrangement uses TRBV12-3 or TRBV12-4 and TRBJ2-7; D call uncertain. Trimming pared 8 bases from V and 3 bases from J, leaving 8 bases between. This CDR3 spans 11 amino acids. CDR3 nucleotide sequence: TGTGCCAGCCCATGGGTCTACGAGCAGTACGTC. The encoded protein is CASPWVYEQYV.

Many counts were recorded for this clonotype. V usage is TRBV7-9 and J usage is TRBJ2-6, with D tentatively TRBD1 (6 bases). Deletions cut 1 base from V and 0 bases from J, with 7 bases between. CDR3 length equals 16 residues. CDR1 and CDR2 (germline): SEHNR, FQNEAQ (reference sequence). The CDR3 nucleotides are TGTGCCAGCAGCTTAGGGGGACACTCTGGGGCCAACGTCCTGACTTTC. Its protein is CASSLGGHSGANVLTF.

This clonotype was seen at least ten times. The chain uses TRBV4-3 and TRBJ2-2; tentative D call: TRBD2 (5 bases). V gave up 5 bases and J gave up 5 bases, with 21 bases separating them. The germline gives CDR1 LGHNA, CDR2 YSLEER. This CDR3 spans 17 amino acids. The CDR3: CASSFKTRTWGTGELFF. In DNA, the CDR3 is TGCGCCAGCAGCTTTAAGACCAGGACTTGGGGAACCGGGGAGCTGTTTTTT.

The chain links TRBV10-3 to TRBJ2-1, with TRBD2 matching 8 bases. The trim removed 2 bases at V and 2 bases at J, leaving 5 bases unmatched. Germline V gene data show CDR1 as ENHRY and CDR2 as SYGVKD. This CDR3 region has 16 residues. CDR3: CAISEVTSGPYNEQFF. As DNA, the CDR3 is TGTGCCATCAGTGAGGTTACTAGCGGCCCCTACAATGAGCAGTTCTTC.

This chain connects TRBV27 to TRBJ2-3; D perhaps matches TRBD2 (5 bases). Trimming took 7 bases from V and 4 from J, leaving 18 bases between them. Germline CDR1 MNHEY, CDR2 SMNVEV (reference sequence). The length of the CDR3 is 15 residues. This CDR3 reads CASTPSLPSPDTQYF. DNA of the CDR3: TGTGCCAGCACCCCTTCCCTGCCTAGCCCAGATACGCAGTATTTT.

The chain has TRBV28 and TRBJ2-7; 7 bases map to TRBD1. CDR3 size: 13 residues. J lost 3 bases, V lost 4 bases, and 3 bases had no gene match. The germline gives CDR1 MDHEN, CDR2 SYDVKM. The CDR3 nucleotides are TGTGCCAGCAGTTGGGGACAGAACTACGAGCAGTACGTC. Translating it yields CASSWGQNYEQYV.

CDR3 region: CASSLAFGSYTF. The CDR3 DNA reads as TGTGCCAGCAGCTTAGCGTTTGGGTCCTACACCTTC. The chain employs TRBV7-2 and TRBJ1-2; D gene uncertain. The CDR3 extends over 12 amino acids. The V end lost 0 bases, the J end lost 10 bases, and 9 bases lay between the germline ends. CDR1 is SGHTA, CDR2 FQGNSA, per germline. Full variable domain (outside the CDR3, taken from reference TRBV7-2 and TRBJ1-2): GAGVSQSPSNKVTEKGKDVELRCDPISGHTALYWYRQSLGQGLEFLIYFQGNSAPDKSGLPSDRFSAERTGGSVSTLTIQRTQQEDSAVYLCASSLAFGSYTFGSGTRLTVV.

The V call is TRBV10-1, the J call TRBJ2-1; TRBD1 matches at 11 bases. CDR1 is WNHNN, CDR2 SYGVQD, per germline (reference sequence). J gave up 14 bases and V 6 bases, and 6 bases lay outside the gene matches. The CDR3 covers 12 residues. The CDR3 sequence: CASRRDRGTEFF. Written as DNA, the CDR3 is TGCGCCAGCAGACGGGACAGGGGGACGGAGTTCTTC.

The chain combines TRBV6-5 with TRBJ2-3; D could derive from TRBD1 or TRBD2 (5 bases each). V was shortened by 2 bases and J by 1 base, with 22 bases between the two germline ends. The V gene's germline CDR1 is MNHEY and CDR2 SVGAGI. The CDR3 runs 19 residues. CDR3 coding DNA: TGTGCCAGCAGTTACCTATACGGCGGTAGGGACGGGCGCACAGATACGCAGTATTTT. Amino acid sequence: CASSYLYGGRDGRTDTQYF.

The rearrangement joins TRBV15 to TRBJ1-2; D not resolved. Trimming removed 0 bases at V and 0 bases at J, with 14 bases between. CDR1 is LNHNV, CDR2 YYDKDF, per germline (reference sequence). CDR3 length equals 17 residues. CDR3 DNA sequence: TGTGCCACCAGCAGAGATCGTCTAACAGTTGCTAACTATGGCTACACCTTC. Residues: CATSRDRLTVANYGYTF.

This clonotype was counted between two and nine times. This rearrangement joins TRBV21-1 to TRBJ2-3; TRBD1 reflects the table's D call only, with no check against the DNA. TRBV21-1 is a known pseudogene. This CDR3 spans 16 amino acids. Here the CDR3 DNA reads TGTGCCAGCAGCAAAGCGGGACAGGGGGGAACAGATACGCAGTATTTT. Translating gives CASSKAGQGGTDTQYF.

This clonotype showed up many times. V gene TRBV29-1 combines with J gene TRBJ2-3, with 9 nucleotides matching TRBD1. With V trimmed by 6 bases and J by 4 bases, 8 bases remained unmatched. Per germline, CDR1 SQVTM and CDR2 ANQGSEA. The CDR3 is 14 amino acids. Written as DNA, the CDR3 is TGCAGCGTCTATGACAGGGGGAGCTCAGATACGCAGTATTTT. Translating gives CSVYDRGSSDTQYF.

This chain uses TRBV12-3 or TRBV12-4 with TRBJ2-1; 8 bases are shared with TRBD2. Losses at the gene ends were 3 bases for V and 3 bases for J; bases not matched to a gene: 1. CDR3 length equals 14 residues. The CDR3 nucleotides read TGTGCCAGCAGTTTCACTAGCGGCTACAATGAGCAGTTCTTC. Translating it yields CASSFTSGYNEQFF.

This clonotype was counted only a few times. The rearrangement links TRBV5-1 to TRBJ2-7; 9 bases match TRBD1. The ends lost 3 bases at V and 0 bases at J; junction bases unmatched: 10. The germline V gene encodes CDR1 SGHRS and CDR2 YFSETQ. The CDR3 consists of 17 residues. This CDR3 is CASSWSLDRGPSYEQYV. CDR3 coding DNA: TGCGCCAGCAGCTGGAGTTTGGACAGGGGTCCCTCCTACGAGCAGTACGTC.

In DNA form, the CDR3 reads TGTGCAACAGGGAGGAGGTACAATGAGCAGTTCTTC. Its translation: CATGRRYNEQFF. The V and J genes are TRBV6-2 or TRBV6-3 and TRBJ2-1, with D possibly called TRBD1 or TRBD2 (6 bases each). CDR3 length: 12 residues. The germline V gene encodes CDR1 MNHEY and CDR2 SVGEGT.

This clonotype was seen at least ten times. This rearrangement joins TRBV20-1 to TRBJ2-3; 15 nucleotides agree with TRBD2. The CDR3 sequence is 18 residues long. J lost 0 bases, V lost 0 bases, and 4 bases had no gene match. Germline V gene lookup returns CDR1 DFQATT and CDR2 SNEGSKA (reference sequence). DNA of the CDR3: TGCAGTGCTAGAGATGGGACTAGCGGGGGGTGGAGCACAGATACGCAGTATTTT. Its translation is CSARDGTSGGWSTDTQYF.

This clonotype was detected ten times or more. This chain links TRBV20-1 with TRBJ1-6; TRBD1 matches 7 bases. Trimming removed 1 base from V and 3 bases from J; junction bases left unmatched: 9. The CDR3 has 17 amino acids. Germline V gene lookup returns CDR1 DFQATT and CDR2 SNEGSKA (reference sequence). CDR3: CSARALPGTVYNSPLHF. In nucleotides, the CDR3 is TGCAGTGCTAGAGCACTCCCCGGGACAGTCTATAATTCACCCCTCCACTTT.

This clonotype was detected only once. This chain links TRBV12-3 or TRBV12-4 with TRBJ2-1; 8 bases agree with TRBD1. The CDR3 has 16 amino acids. J lost 0 bases, V lost 5 bases, and 6 bases had no gene match. The CDR3 DNA is TGTGCCAGCAGTGACCGGGACAGGAGCTCCTACAATGAGCAGTTCTTC. Translating gives CASSDRDRSSYNEQFF.

The sample holds many counts of this clonotype. No conserved phenylalanine or tryptophan is present at the end of the CDR3, so a read error is the likely explanation. No DNA is shown, since the ends of the CDR3 on it are uncertain; the CDR3 is the one TCRdb lists. CDR3 residues: CASSLTWTGSFLC. This chain connects TRBV7-3 to TRBJ1-2; the table's D call TRBD1 went unverified against the DNA. The germline V gene has CDR1 SGHTA and CDR2 FQGTGA. The CDR3 extends over 13 residues, inclusive of both ends.

This clonotype was picked up one time. The chain links TRBV5-1 to TRBJ2-2, with D possibly TRBD2 on 6 matching bases. The CDR3 consists of 17 residues. The V gene's germline CDR1 is SGHRS and CDR2 YFSETQ. V was cut by 4 bases and J by 1 base, with 17 bases left in between. The CDR3, as DNA: TGCGCCAGCAGCGCGGGACCCACAGGCCTGAACACCGGGGAGCTGTTTTTT. It is translated as CASSAGPTGLNTGELFF.

This clonotype was found many times. The chain is built from TRBV5-1 and TRBJ1-1, with a weak D call TRBD1 (5 bases). Between the trimmed V and J ends, which lost 0 bases and 4 bases, there was a span of 10 bases. Germline V gene sequence: CDR1 SGHRS, CDR2 YFSETQ. The CDR3 loop spans 14 amino acids. The CDR3 sequence: CASSLGQSGTEAFF. The CDR3 bases are TGCGCCAGCAGCTTGGGACAGTCGGGCACTGAAGCTTTCTTT.